This T cell receptor (beta chain) was recorded in a study of tumor-infiltrating lymphocytes in localized non-small cell lung cancer. Study overall: Patients included smokers and never-smokers with various histologies, some sampled after neoadjuvant chemotherapy.

The CDR3 is made up of 14 amino acids. Germline CDR1 LNHDA, CDR2 SQIVND (reference sequence). Deletions cut 5 bases from V and 3 bases from J, with 10 bases between. The repertoire was sequenced with immunoSEQ multiplex PCR; TCRdb's copy has only in-frame clones and lacks some. The sample carries over 15,000 clones, approximately 62% recorded once. Sequencing was performed on lung tumor tissue. The gene calls are TRBV19 and TRBJ2-2; tentative D call: TRBD1 (6 bases). The receptor's source is a human donor with non-small cell lung cancer. Here the CDR3 reads CASSVAGDTGELFF. CDR3 sequence (DNA): TGTGCCAGTAGTGTGGCAGGGGACACCGGGGAGCTGTTTTTT.